The 8 T cell receptor beta chains presented below share a single source sample, sequenced in a study of HIV-infected children after antiretroviral therapy interruption. Unique molecular identifiers were included in an RNA-based 3' RACE TCR library. MiXCR, applied by TCRdb to the 3' RACE reads, yields one record per CDR3 protein. Of about 89,000 distinct CDR3 sequences listed, around 6.9% are singletons. Regarding treatment: PENTA 11 planned treatment interruption arm or continuous ART arm. Sample: CD45RA+ CD4+ T cells from PBMCs, pooled from several time points, taken from a donor given antiretroviral therapy, either interrupted or continuous. Subset defined: naive CD4+ CD45RA+ CD45RO- T cells. The receptors stem from a pool of human donors with HIV.

This clonotype was recorded at least ten times. The chain employs TRBV5-1 and TRBJ1-6, with D maybe TRBD1 (5 bases). There are 16 residues in the CDR3. V dropped 1 base and J dropped 3 bases, with 11 bases sitting between them. Germline V CDR1 and CDR2: SGHRS, YFSETQ. Here the CDR3 DNA reads TGCGCCAGCAGCTTGCAGGGAGGTGGCTATAATTCACCCCTCCACTTT. This sequence encodes CASSLQGGGYNSPLHF.

This clonotype was detected ten times or more. The chain is built from TRBV12-3 or TRBV12-4 and TRBJ1-2; D may be TRBD1 (5 bases). The length of the CDR3 is 14 residues. V lost 3 bases, J lost 7 bases, and 15 bases lay in between. The CDR3 reads CASSFHQGRSGYTF. CDR3 coding DNA: TGTGCCAGCAGTTTTCACCAGGGAAGGTCTGGCTACACCTTC.

The table lists this clonotype with many counts. This chain uses TRBV5-1 with TRBJ1-5; no clear D gene. The germline V and J ends were trimmed by 3 bases and 6 bases, with 10 bases remaining between them. The CDR3 covers 13 residues. Germline CDR1 SGHRS, CDR2 YFSETQ. CDR3 region: CASSSEGTQPQHF. As DNA, the CDR3 is TGCGCCAGCAGCTCAGAGGGAACTCAGCCCCAGCATTTT.

This clonotype was seen ten or more times. As DNA, the CDR3 is TGCGCCAGCAGCTTGGTAGGGGGGATCGATGAGCAGTTCTTC. Amino acids: CASSLVGGIDEQFF. The V gene is TRBV5-1, the J gene TRBJ2-1, with D perhaps being TRBD1 or TRBD2 (6 bases each). Trimming pared 0 bases from V and 8 bases from J, leaving 12 bases between. Germline V lookup: CDR1 SGHRS, CDR2 YFSETQ. The CDR3 spans 14 residues.

This clonotype was recorded at least ten times. The chain recombines TRBV20-1 with TRBJ2-2; D gene unclear. Between the trimmed V and J ends, which lost 3 bases and 0 bases, there was a span of 14 bases. CDR3 size: 16 residues. Germline assignment: CDR1 DFQATT and CDR2 SNEGSKA (reference sequence). As DNA, the CDR3 is TGCAGTGCTAGGAAGTACGGCCCTTCGAACACCGGGGAGCTGTTTTTT. It codes for CSARKYGPSNTGELFF.

This clonotype was picked up many times. The CDR3 loop is CASSPDSQETQYF. As DNA, the CDR3 is TGTGCCAGCAGCCCGGACAGCCAAGAGACCCAGTACTTC. The rearrangement links TRBV11-3 to TRBJ2-5, with D possibly TRBD1 on 6 matching bases. V was trimmed by 5 bases and J by 1 base, leaving 8 bases between them. There are 13 residues in the CDR3. Germline V gene data show CDR1 as SGHNT and CDR2 as YENEEA.

The rearrangement links TRBV28 to TRBJ1-4, with 7 bases matching TRBD1. J gave up 4 bases and V 8 bases, and 7 bases lay outside the gene matches. The CDR3 is 14 amino acids. From germline, CDR1 is MDHEN and CDR2 SYDVKM. CDR3 region: CASGGQVINEKLFF. The CDR3 DNA sequence: TGTGCCAGCGGTGGACAGGTTATTAATGAAAAACTGTTTTTT. The variable domain in full, with the rest retrieved from reference TRBV28 and TRBJ1-4, is DVKVTQSSRYLVKRTGEKVFLECVQDMDHENMFWYRQDPGLGLRLIYFSYDVKMKEKGDIPEGYSVSREKKERFSLILESASTNQTSMYLCASGGQVINEKLFFGSGTQLSVL.

This clonotype was seen many times. The chain uses TRBV5-5 and TRBJ2-7; TRBD2 matches at 7 bases. Germline V gives CDR1 SGHKS, CDR2 YYEKEE (reference sequence). Trimming at V came to 4 bases and at J to 0 bases, leaving 7 bases not matched to a gene. This CDR3 spans 15 amino acids. The CDR3 sequence: CASSEKRELSYEQYF. The CDR3 DNA is TGTGCCAGCAGCGAAAAGCGGGAACTCTCCTACGAGCAGTACTTC.